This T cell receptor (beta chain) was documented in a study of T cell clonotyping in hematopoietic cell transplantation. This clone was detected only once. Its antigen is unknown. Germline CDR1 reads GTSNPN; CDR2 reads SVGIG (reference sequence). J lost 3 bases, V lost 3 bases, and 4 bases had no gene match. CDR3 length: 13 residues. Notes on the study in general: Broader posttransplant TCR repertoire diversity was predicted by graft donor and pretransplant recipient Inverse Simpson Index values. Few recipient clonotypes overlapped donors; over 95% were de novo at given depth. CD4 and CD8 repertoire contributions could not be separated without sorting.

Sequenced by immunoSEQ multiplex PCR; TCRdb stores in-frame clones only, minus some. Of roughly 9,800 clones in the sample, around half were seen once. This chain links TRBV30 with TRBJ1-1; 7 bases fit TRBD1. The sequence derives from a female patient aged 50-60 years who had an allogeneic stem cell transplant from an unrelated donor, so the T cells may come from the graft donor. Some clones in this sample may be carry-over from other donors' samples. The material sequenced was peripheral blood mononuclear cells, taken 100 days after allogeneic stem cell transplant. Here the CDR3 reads CAWRFQGDTEAFF. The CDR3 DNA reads TGTGCCTGGAGGTTCCAGGGGGACACTGAAGCTTTCTTT.